These 2 T cell receptor beta chains share one sample of origin, sequenced in a study of patients and donors after allogeneic stem cell transplantation (dated by TCRdb to between 2020 and 2021). Receptors were amplified or captured by RT-PCR. The sequencer was a NextSeq 550. TCRdb trimmed the raw reads at Q25, called clones with MiXCR and kept productive beta chains. Rows with a matching CDR3 protein are joined into one entry that keeps the most common DNA and genes. The sample contains 25,000 to 30,000 distinct CDR3 sequences, approximately 8.8% of them found a single time. About 44% of the sample is in the top ten clones. Input material: blood, either unsorted or a sorted T cell fraction (not recorded which). All receptors come from a human donor who was either an allogeneic HSCT recipient or a stem cell or donor lymphocyte infusion donor (not recorded which). It is not recorded whose cells these are; they may come from a transplant donor.

The chain combines TRBV4-1 with TRBJ2-7; 12 bases agree with TRBD2. The CDR3 is 16 amino acids. The germline gives CDR1 MGHRA, CDR2 YSYEKL. J gave up 5 bases and V 4 bases, and 9 bases lay outside the gene matches. CDR3 sequence: CASSREGLAGFNEQYF. The CDR3 DNA reads TGCGCCAGCAGCCGGGAAGGACTAGCGGGATTCAACGAGCAGTACTTC.

This clonotype was found many times. The rearrangement joins TRBV12-3 or TRBV12-4 to TRBJ1-5; no clear D. CDR3 length: 15 amino acids. V was trimmed by 1 base and J by 0 bases, leaving 7 bases between them. CDR3 region: CASSLEQNSNQPQHF. The CDR3 DNA sequence: TGTGCCAGCAGTTTAGAACAGAATAGCAATCAGCCCCAGCATTTT.